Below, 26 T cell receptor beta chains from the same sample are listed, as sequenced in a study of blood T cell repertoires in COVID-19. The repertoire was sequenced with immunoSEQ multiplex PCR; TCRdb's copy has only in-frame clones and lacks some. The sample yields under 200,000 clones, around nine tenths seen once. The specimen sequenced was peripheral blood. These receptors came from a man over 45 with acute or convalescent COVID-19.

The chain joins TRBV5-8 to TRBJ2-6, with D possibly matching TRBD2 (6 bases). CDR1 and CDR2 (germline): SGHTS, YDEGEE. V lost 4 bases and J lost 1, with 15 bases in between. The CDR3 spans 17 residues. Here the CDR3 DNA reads TGTGCCAGCAGCACCGGGACTTTTACATCTGGGGCCAACGTCCTGACTTTC. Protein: CASSTGTFTSGANVLTF.

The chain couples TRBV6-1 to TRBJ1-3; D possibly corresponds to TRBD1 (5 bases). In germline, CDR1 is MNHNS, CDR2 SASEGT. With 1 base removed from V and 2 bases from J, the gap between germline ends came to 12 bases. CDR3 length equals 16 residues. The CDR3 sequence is CASSEVLPGTGNTIYF. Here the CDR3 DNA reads TGTGCCAGCAGTGAAGTTCTGCCAGGGACTGGAAACACCATATATTTT.

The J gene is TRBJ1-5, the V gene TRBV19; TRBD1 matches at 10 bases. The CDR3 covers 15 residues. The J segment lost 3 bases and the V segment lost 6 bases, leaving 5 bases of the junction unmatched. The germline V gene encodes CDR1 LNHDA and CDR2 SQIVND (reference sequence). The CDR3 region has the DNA TGTGCCAGTAGAAGGGACAGGGGCGTCAATCAGCCCCAGCATTTT. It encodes CASRRDRGVNQPQHF. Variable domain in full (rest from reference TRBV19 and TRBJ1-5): DGGITQSPKYLFRKEGQNVTLSCEQNLNHDAMYWYRQDPGQGLRLIYYSQIVNDFQKGDIAEGYSVSREKKESFPLTVTSAQKNPTAFYLCASRRDRGVNQPQHFGDGTRLSIL.

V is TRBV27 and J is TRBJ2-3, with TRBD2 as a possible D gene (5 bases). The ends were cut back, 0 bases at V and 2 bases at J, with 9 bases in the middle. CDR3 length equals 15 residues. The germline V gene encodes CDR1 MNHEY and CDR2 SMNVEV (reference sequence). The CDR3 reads CASSLSSRATDTQYF. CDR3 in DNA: TGTGCCAGCAGTTTATCCTCGCGGGCCACAGATACGCAGTATTTT.

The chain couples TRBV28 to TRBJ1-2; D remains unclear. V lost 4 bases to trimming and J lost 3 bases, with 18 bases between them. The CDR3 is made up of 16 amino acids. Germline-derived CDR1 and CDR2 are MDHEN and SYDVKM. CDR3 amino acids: CASSSPGEAAYYGYTF. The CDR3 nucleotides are TGTGCCAGCAGTTCCCCCGGGGAAGCAGCCTACTATGGCTACACCTTC.

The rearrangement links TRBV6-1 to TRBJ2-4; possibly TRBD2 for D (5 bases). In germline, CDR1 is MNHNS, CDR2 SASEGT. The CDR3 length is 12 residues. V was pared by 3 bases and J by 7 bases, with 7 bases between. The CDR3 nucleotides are TGTGCCAGCAGTGATCAGCGGAACATTCAGTACTTC. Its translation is CASSDQRNIQYF.

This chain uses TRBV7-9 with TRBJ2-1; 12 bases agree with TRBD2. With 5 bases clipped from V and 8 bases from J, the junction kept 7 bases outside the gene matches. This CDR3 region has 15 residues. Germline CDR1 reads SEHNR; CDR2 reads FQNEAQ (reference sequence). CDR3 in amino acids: CASSPTSGSHDEQFF. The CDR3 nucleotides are TGTGCCAGCAGCCCGACTAGCGGGAGTCACGATGAGCAGTTCTTC.

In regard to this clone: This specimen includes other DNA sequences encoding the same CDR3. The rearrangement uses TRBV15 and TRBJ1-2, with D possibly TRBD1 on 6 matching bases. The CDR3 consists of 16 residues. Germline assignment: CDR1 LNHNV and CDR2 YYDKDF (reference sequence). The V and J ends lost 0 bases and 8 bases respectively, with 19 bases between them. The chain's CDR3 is CATSRDLGGHGGGYTF. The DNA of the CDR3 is TGTGCCACCAGCAGAGATCTGGGGGGGCATGGGGGGGGCTACACCTTC.

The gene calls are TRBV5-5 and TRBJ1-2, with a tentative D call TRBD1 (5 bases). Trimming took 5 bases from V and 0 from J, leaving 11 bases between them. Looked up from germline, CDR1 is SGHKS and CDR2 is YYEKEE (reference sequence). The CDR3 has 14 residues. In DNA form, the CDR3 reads TGTGCCAGCAGACCAGGGTTAGCTAACTATGGCTACACCTTC. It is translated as CASRPGLANYGYTF.

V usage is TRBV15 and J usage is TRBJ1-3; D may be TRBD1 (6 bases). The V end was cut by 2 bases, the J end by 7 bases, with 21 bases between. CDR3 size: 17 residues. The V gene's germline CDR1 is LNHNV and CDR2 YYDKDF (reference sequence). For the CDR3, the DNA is TGTGCCACCAGCAGACCCCCGGGGCAGGGGTTATGGAACACCATATATTTT. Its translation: CATSRPPGQGLWNTIYF.

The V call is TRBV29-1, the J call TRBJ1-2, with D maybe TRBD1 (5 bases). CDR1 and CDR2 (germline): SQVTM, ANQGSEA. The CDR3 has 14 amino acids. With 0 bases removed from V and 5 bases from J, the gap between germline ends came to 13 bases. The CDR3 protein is CSVEDQGTAYGYTF. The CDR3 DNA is TGCAGCGTTGAAGATCAGGGTACAGCTTATGGCTACACCTTC.

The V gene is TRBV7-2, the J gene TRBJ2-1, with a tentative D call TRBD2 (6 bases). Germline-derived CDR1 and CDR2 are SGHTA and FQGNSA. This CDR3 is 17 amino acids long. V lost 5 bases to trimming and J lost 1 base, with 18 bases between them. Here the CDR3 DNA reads TGTGCCAGCAGCGTAAGGGCGGAGGGGCGATCCTACAATGAGCAGTTCTTC. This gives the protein CASSVRAEGRSYNEQFF.

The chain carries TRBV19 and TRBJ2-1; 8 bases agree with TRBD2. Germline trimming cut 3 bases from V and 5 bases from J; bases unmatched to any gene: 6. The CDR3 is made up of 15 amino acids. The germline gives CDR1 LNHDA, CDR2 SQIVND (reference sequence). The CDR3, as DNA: TGTGCCAGTAGTATTGCCGGGACTAGGAACAATGAGCAGTTCTTC. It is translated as CASSIAGTRNNEQFF.

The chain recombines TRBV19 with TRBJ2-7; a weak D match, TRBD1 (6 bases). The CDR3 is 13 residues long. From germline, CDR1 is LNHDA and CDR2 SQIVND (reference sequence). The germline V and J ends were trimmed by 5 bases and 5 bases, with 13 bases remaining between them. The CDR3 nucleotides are TGTGCCAGTAGTTTACGGACAGTCCACGAGCAGTACTTC. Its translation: CASSLRTVHEQYF.

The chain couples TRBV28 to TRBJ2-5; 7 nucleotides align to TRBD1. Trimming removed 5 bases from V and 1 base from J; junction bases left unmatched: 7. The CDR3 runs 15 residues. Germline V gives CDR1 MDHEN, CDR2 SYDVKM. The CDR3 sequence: CASSGSGTVQETQYF. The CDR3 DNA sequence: TGTGCCAGCAGTGGGTCGGGGACAGTCCAAGAGACCCAGTACTTC.

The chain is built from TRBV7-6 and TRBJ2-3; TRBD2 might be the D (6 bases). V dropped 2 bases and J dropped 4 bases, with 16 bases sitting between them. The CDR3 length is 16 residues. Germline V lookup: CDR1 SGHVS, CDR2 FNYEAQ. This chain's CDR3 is CASSLKIGEAADTQYF. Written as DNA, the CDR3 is TGTGCCAGCAGCTTAAAAATTGGGGAGGCGGCAGATACGCAGTATTTT.

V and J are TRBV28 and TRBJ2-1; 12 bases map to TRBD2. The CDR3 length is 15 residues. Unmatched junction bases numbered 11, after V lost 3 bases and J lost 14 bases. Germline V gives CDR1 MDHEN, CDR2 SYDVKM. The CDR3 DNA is TGTGCCAGCAGTTTCGTATCTAGCGGGAGGGCTATGGAGTTCTTC. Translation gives CASSFVSSGRAMEFF.

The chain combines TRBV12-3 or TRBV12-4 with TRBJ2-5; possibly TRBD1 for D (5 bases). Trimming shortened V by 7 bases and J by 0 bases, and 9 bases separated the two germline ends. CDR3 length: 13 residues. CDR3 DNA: TGTGCCAGCATAAAGGACAACCAAGAGACCCAGTACTTC. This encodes CASIKDNQETQYF.

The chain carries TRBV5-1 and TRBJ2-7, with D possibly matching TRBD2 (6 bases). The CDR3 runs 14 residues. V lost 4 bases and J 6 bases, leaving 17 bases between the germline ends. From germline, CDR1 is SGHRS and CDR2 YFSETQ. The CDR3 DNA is TGCGCCAGCAGCGCCTCCCCGCCCGGGGGCGAGCAGTACTTC. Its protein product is CASSASPPGGEQYF.

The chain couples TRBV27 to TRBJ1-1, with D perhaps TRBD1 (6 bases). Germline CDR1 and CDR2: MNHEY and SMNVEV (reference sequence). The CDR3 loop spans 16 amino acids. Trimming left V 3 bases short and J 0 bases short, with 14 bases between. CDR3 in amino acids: CASSFNHRVMNTEAFF. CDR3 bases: TGTGCCAGCAGTTTTAATCACAGGGTCATGAACACTGAAGCTTTCTTT.

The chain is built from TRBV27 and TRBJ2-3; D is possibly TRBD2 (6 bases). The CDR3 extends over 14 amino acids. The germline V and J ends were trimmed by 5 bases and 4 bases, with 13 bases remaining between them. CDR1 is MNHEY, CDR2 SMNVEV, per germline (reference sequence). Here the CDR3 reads CASSLLARADTQYF. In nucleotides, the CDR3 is TGTGCCAGCAGTCTACTAGCAAGGGCAGATACGCAGTATTTT.

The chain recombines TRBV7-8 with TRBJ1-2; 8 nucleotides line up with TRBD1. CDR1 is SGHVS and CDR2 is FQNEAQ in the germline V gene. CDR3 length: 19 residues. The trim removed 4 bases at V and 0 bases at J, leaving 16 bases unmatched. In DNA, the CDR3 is TGTGCCAGCAGCTCAAGCAAAGGGACAGGAAAGTTAGCTAACTATGGCTACACCTTC. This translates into CASSSSKGTGKLANYGYTF. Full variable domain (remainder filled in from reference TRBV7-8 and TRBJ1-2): GAGVSQSPRYKVAKRGQDVALRCDPISGHVSLFWYQQALGQGPEFLTYFQNEAQLDKSGLPSDRFFAERPEGSVSTLKIQRTQQEDSAVYLCASSSSKGTGKLANYGYTFGSGTRLTVV.

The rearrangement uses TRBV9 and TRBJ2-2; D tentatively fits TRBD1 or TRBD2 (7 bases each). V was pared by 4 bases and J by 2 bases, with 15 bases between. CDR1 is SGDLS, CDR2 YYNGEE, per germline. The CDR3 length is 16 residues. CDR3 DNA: TGTGCCAGCAGCTTAGGGGGCGGGAGAAACACCGGGGAGCTGTTTTTT. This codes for CASSLGGGRNTGELFF.

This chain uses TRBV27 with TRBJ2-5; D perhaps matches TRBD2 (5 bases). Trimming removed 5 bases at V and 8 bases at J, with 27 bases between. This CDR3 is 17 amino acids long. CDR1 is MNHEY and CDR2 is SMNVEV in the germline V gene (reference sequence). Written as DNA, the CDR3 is TGTGCCAGCAGTCCTTCCTCGAGTAGCGCCTTCCAAGTTACCCAGTACTTC. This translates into CASSPSSSSAFQVTQYF.

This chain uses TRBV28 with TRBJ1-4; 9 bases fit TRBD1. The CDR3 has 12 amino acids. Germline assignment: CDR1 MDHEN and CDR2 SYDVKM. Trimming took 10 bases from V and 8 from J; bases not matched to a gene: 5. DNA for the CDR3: TGTGCCATCGGACAGGGGAGAGAAAAACTGTTTTTT. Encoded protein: CAIGQGREKLFF. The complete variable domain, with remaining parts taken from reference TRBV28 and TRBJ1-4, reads DVKVTQSSRYLVKRTGEKVFLECVQDMDHENMFWYRQDPGLGLRLIYFSYDVKMKEKGDIPEGYSVSREKKERFSLILESASTNQTSMYLCAIGQGREKLFFGSGTQLSVL.

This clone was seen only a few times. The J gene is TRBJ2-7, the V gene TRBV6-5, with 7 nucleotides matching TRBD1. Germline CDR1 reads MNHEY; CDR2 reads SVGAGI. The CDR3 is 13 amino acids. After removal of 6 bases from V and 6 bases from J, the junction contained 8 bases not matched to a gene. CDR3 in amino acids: CASSGQAPSEQYF. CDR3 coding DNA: TGTGCCAGCAGCGGACAGGCCCCTTCCGAGCAGTACTTC.